Listed here are 27 T cell receptor beta chains from one sample, sequenced in a study of response to subunit inactivated influenza vaccine. TCRdb re-analysed the RT-PCR reads in MiXCR, keeping a single row per CDR3 protein. This table has 400,000 to 650,000 distinct CDR3 sequences, less than 7.5% appearing once. The sequences come from PBMCs from blood, collected roughly 24 months after vaccination. These receptors all come from a man aged 45 to 75 who received an inactivated influenza vaccine.

In this sample, this clonotype turned up many times. This chain uses TRBV20-1 with TRBJ1-5; TRBD1 aligns across 7 bases. The CDR3 is 14 residues long. The junction had 10 bases not matched to a gene; V was cut back by 6 bases and J by 5 bases. Germline V gene sequence: CDR1 DFQATT, CDR2 SNEGSKA (reference sequence). The CDR3 sequence: CSAPQGVGYQPQHF. The CDR3 DNA is TGCAGTGCGCCTCAGGGGGTTGGGTATCAGCCCCAGCATTTT.

V and J are TRBV7-9 and TRBJ2-5; TRBD2 matches 7 bases. CDR1 is SEHNR and CDR2 is FQNEAQ in the germline V gene (reference sequence). The junction had 6 bases not matched to a gene; V was cut back by 0 bases and J by 5 bases. This CDR3 is built from 15 residues. CDR3 coding DNA: TGTGCCAGCAGCTTAGCCGCCGGCGGGAGTGAGACCCAGTACTTC. Its translation is CASSLAAGGSETQYF.

This clonotype was seen more than once but under ten times. The chain recombines TRBV27 with TRBJ1-6; 9 bases are shared with TRBD1. Looked up from germline, CDR1 is MNHEY and CDR2 is SMNVEV (reference sequence). This CDR3 spans 17 amino acids. The trim removed 1 base at V and 7 bases at J, leaving 8 bases unmatched. The CDR3 loop reads CASSLWASGQGNSPLHF. The CDR3, as DNA: TGTGCCAGCAGTTTATGGGCTTCGGGACAGGGAAATTCACCCCTCCACTTT.

This clonotype was seen ten or more times. The chain employs TRBV10-3 and TRBJ2-3; TRBD1 might be the D (6 bases). V lost 10 bases and J 3 bases, leaving 8 bases between the germline ends. The CDR3 is 11 amino acids. Germline CDR1 and CDR2: ENHRY and SYGVKD. The CDR3 DNA follows: TGTGCCACTACAGGGACAGATACGCAGTATTTT. Translating gives CATTGTDTQYF.

The chain employs TRBV5-5 and TRBJ2-1; a weak D match, TRBD2 (5 bases). Germline-derived CDR1 and CDR2 are SGHKS and YYEKEE (reference sequence). The CDR3 spans 15 residues. Trimming took 4 bases from V and 7 from J, leaving 18 bases between them. CDR3 in DNA: TGTGCCAGCAGCCCGGTGCTGGCACGGAGGAATGAGCAGTTCTTC. Translating it yields CASSPVLARRNEQFF.

In this sample, this clonotype turned up a few times. V and J are TRBV7-2 and TRBJ2-2; D is uncertain. Deletions cut 8 bases from V and 3 bases from J, with 10 bases between. The CDR3 length is 13 residues. Germline V gene sequence: CDR1 SGHTA, CDR2 FQGNSA. CDR3 DNA sequence: TGTGCCAGCGCCAGAAGGGACACCGGGGAGCTGTTTTTT. Translated: CASARRDTGELFF.

This clonotype came up many times. The V gene is TRBV20-1, the J gene TRBJ2-7, with a weak D call TRBD2 (6 bases). The CDR3 runs to 13 residues. The V gene lost 6 bases and the J gene lost 7 bases, with 19 bases spanning the gap. CDR1 and CDR2 (germline): DFQATT, SNEGSKA (reference sequence). The CDR3 nucleotides are TGCAGTGCCCCAGTCGGGAGTGCTTGGGAGCAGTACTTC. Its translation is CSAPVGSAWEQYF.

This clonotype was detected many times. The chain joins TRBV5-1 to TRBJ2-2, with D hard to call. V was clipped by 0 bases and J by 3 bases, with 12 bases between them. Per germline, CDR1 SGHRS and CDR2 YFSETQ. The CDR3 loop spans 16 amino acids. The CDR3 DNA sequence: TGCGCCAGCAGCTTGGATGGTTGGCCGGACACCGGGGAGCTGTTTTTT. This encodes CASSLDGWPDTGELFF.

The table lists this clonotype with many counts. The rearrangement links TRBV11-2 to TRBJ2-3; D call uncertain. Germline V gene sequence: CDR1 SGHAT, CDR2 FQNNGV. Trimming cost V 7 bases and J 0 bases, with 8 bases left between them. The length of the CDR3 is 13 residues. CDR3 amino acids: CASTKRSTDTQYF. DNA of the CDR3: TGTGCCAGCACCAAACGGAGCACAGATACGCAGTATTTT.

This clonotype occurred a few times. The CDR3 nucleotides are TGCGCCAGCAGCCAAGATCACGGCAGAGGAACTAATGAAAAACTGTTTTTT. It codes for CASSQDHGRGTNEKLFF. The chain recombines TRBV4-3 with TRBJ1-4; no clear D gene. The V gene's germline CDR1 is LGHNA and CDR2 YSLEER. There are 17 residues in the CDR3. The V gene lost 0 bases and the J gene lost 1 base, with 12 bases spanning the gap.

Worth noting for this clonotype: A much larger clone sits a single nucleotide away, making a read error possible. V usage is TRBV5-4 and J usage is TRBJ2-2, with 7 bases aligning to TRBD1. J gave up 4 bases and V 3 bases, and 3 bases lay outside the gene matches. The CDR3 spans 14 residues. Germline CDR1 SGHNT, CDR2 YYREEE (reference sequence). CDR3 nucleotides: TGTGCCAGCAGCTGGAACAGGGGCACCGGGGAGCTGTTTTTT. Residues: CASSWNRGTGELFF. The full variable domain, in which reference TRBV5-4 and TRBJ2-2 provide the parts outside the CDR3, is ETGVTQSPTHLIKTRGQQVTLRCSSQSGHNTVSWYQQALGQGPQFIFQYYREEENGRGNFPPRFSGLQFPNYSSELNVNALELDDSALYLCASSWNRGTGELFFGEGSRLTVL.

V usage is TRBV12-3 or TRBV12-4 and J usage is TRBJ1-1, with D possibly matching TRBD1 (5 bases). The CDR3 covers 13 residues. Trimming took off 6 bases at V and 5 bases at J, with 13 bases between the two ends. The chain's CDR3 is CASRSAGRTEAFF. The CDR3 DNA sequence: TGTGCCAGCAGATCGGCAGGGCGAACTGAAGCTTTCTTT.

This clonotype was picked up many times. The J gene is TRBJ2-1, the V gene TRBV7-6, with TRBD1 identical over 7 bases. Per germline, CDR1 SGHVS and CDR2 FNYEAQ. The CDR3 totals 13 residues. V dropped 6 bases and J dropped 4; count of bases not matched to a gene: 3. CDR3 sequence (DNA): TGTGCCAGCAGACGACAGGGTTACAATGAGCAGTTCTTC. Its translation is CASRRQGYNEQFF.

This clonotype was detected ten times or more. The V call is TRBV7-9, the J call TRBJ2-5, with TRBD1 matching 7 bases. The germline gives CDR1 SEHNR, CDR2 FQNEAQ (reference sequence). The CDR3 is made up of 12 amino acids. Unmatched junction bases numbered 2, after V lost 8 bases and J lost 2 bases. The chain's CDR3 is CASGRGQETQYF. As DNA, the CDR3 is TGTGCCAGCGGCAGGGGGCAAGAGACCCAGTACTTC. Full variable domain (remainder filled in from reference TRBV7-9 and TRBJ2-5): DTGVSQNPRHKITKRGQNVTFRCDPISEHNRLYWYRQTLGQGPEFLTYFQNEAQLEKSRLLSDRFSAERPKGSFSTLEIQRTEQGDSAMYLCASGRGQETQYFGPGTRLLVL.

This clonotype has a count of ten or more. This chain connects TRBV5-1 to TRBJ2-5; D call uncertain. Germline V CDR1 and CDR2: SGHRS, YFSETQ. The CDR3 spans 14 residues. The V gene lost 0 bases and the J gene lost 3 bases, with 9 bases spanning the gap. CDR3 coding DNA: TGCGCCAGCAGCTTGGGTGGGTCAGAAGAGACCCAGTACTTC. Protein sequence: CASSLGGSEETQYF.

This clonotype was detected only a few times. The CDR3 spells CASRHQGPLVVSGELFF. The CDR3 coding sequence is TGTGCCAGCAGACACCAGGGGCCCCTAGTTGTCTCCGGGGAGCTGTTTTTT. The rearrangement uses TRBV3-1 and TRBJ2-2, with D perhaps TRBD1 (6 bases). CDR3 size: 17 residues. The V end was cut by 6 bases, the J end by 6 bases, with 23 bases between. Germline CDR1 LGHDT, CDR2 YNNKEL (reference sequence).

This clonotype was observed a handful of times. This chain links TRBV29-1 with TRBJ2-5; D is unresolved. The CDR3 has 12 residues. V shed 3 bases and J shed 0 bases, with 5 bases lying between them. Per the germline V gene, CDR1 is SQVTM and CDR2 is ANQGSEA. CDR3 sequence reads: CSVDRYQETQYF. As DNA, the CDR3 is TGCAGCGTTGACAGGTACCAAGAGACCCAGTACTTC.

The chain carries TRBV29-1 and TRBJ1-1, with 7 bases aligning to TRBD1. Unmatched junction bases numbered 9, after V lost 7 bases and J lost 7 bases. The CDR3 spans 12 residues. Germline CDR1 SQVTM, CDR2 ANQGSEA. CDR3 sequence (DNA): TGCAGCGGTGGAGACCGGGACAGTGAAGCTTTCTTT. It translates to CSGGDRDSEAFF.

This clonotype was observed at least ten times. This chain uses TRBV4-3 with TRBJ1-2; possibly TRBD1 for D (6 bases). From germline, CDR1 is LGHNA and CDR2 YSLEER. The CDR3 is made up of 15 amino acids. The germline V and J ends were trimmed by 3 bases and 10 bases, with 21 bases remaining between them. The CDR3 DNA reads TGCGCCAGCAGCCACGCCCGGGACACCTCTATTGACTACACCTTC. Translated, it gives CASSHARDTSIDYTF.

J is TRBJ2-1 and V is TRBV5-1, with 11 bases lining up with TRBD2. CDR1 and CDR2 from the germline V gene are SGHRS and YFSETQ. The CDR3 is 17 residues long. The V gene end was trimmed by 0 bases and the J gene end by 8 bases; junction bases not matched to a gene: 10. The CDR3 DNA follows: TGCGCCAGCAGCTTGGCGATTAGCGGGGGGGTGGTTGATGAGCAGTTCTTC. Protein product: CASSLAISGGVVDEQFF.

This clonotype occurred many times. CDR3 region: CASSLLGGRTGNEKLFF. In nucleotides, the CDR3 is TGTGCCAGCAGCTTGCTAGGGGGCCGGACGGGCAATGAAAAACTGTTTTTT. This chain links TRBV7-8 with TRBJ1-4, with 7 bases matching TRBD1. Per the germline V gene, CDR1 is SGHVS and CDR2 is FQNEAQ. J was trimmed by 5 bases and V by 3 bases; bases with no gene match: 12. This CDR3 has 17 amino acids.

This clonotype has a handful of counts. This sequence joins TRBV29-1 and TRBJ2-2; 10 nucleotides line up with TRBD1. Losses at the gene ends were 5 bases for V and 6 bases for J; bases not matched to a gene: 3. This CDR3 has 13 amino acids. Germline CDR1 SQVTM, CDR2 ANQGSEA. CDR3 region: CSVKTGGSGELFF. CDR3 DNA: TGCAGCGTTAAGACAGGGGGCTCCGGGGAGCTGTTTTTT.

This sequence joins TRBV6-5 and TRBJ2-7, with D possibly matching TRBD2 (5 bases). The germline V gene encodes CDR1 MNHEY and CDR2 SVGAGI. V was trimmed by 2 bases and J by 4 bases, leaving 12 bases between them. This CDR3 comprises 14 residues. The CDR3 bases are TGTGCCAGCAGTTACCTCGGGGAAGGATACGAGCAGTACTTC. Translation: CASSYLGEGYEQYF.

V and J are TRBV5-6 and TRBJ2-6, with 8 positions matching TRBD1. Germline CDR1 SGHDT, CDR2 YYEEEE. There are 19 residues in the CDR3. J gave up 3 bases and V 0 bases, and 11 bases lay outside the gene matches. CDR3 residues: CASSLARTGLYFGANVLTF. CDR3 in DNA: TGTGCCAGCAGCTTGGCCAGGACAGGGTTATACTTTGGGGCCAACGTCCTGACTTTC.

A remark on this clonotype: A single base separates this from a much larger clone, so it may be a read error. This chain joins TRBV5-1 and TRBJ2-1; D gene uncertain. From germline, CDR1 is SGHRS and CDR2 YFSETQ. CDR3 length: 13 amino acids. V gave up 0 bases and J gave up 9 bases, with 10 bases separating them. The DNA of the CDR3 is TGCGCCAGCAGCTTGGCCGTGCAGGTTGAGCAGTTCTTC. Amino acid sequence: CASSLAVQVEQFF.

The V and J genes are TRBV4-1 and TRBJ1-1; D not certain. Germline V gives CDR1 MGHRA, CDR2 YSYEKL. The CDR3 covers 13 residues. Trimming cost V 1 base and J 1 base, with 4 bases left between them. CDR3 sequence reads: CASSQVTNTEAFF. In nucleotides, the CDR3 is TGCGCCAGCAGCCAAGTAACGAACACTGAAGCTTTCTTT.

This clonotype showed up just a few times. The chain uses TRBV20-1 and TRBJ2-1; 16 bases line up with TRBD2. V shed 6 bases, J shed 10 bases, and the junction held 15 bases outside the gene matches. The germline V gene has CDR1 DFQATT and CDR2 SNEGSKA (reference sequence). The CDR3 is 17 amino acids. CDR3 nucleotides: TGCAGTGCCCCGGGACTAGCGGGAGGGCTCGGGGGAGACGAGCAGTTCTTC. Translation: CSAPGLAGGLGGDEQFF.